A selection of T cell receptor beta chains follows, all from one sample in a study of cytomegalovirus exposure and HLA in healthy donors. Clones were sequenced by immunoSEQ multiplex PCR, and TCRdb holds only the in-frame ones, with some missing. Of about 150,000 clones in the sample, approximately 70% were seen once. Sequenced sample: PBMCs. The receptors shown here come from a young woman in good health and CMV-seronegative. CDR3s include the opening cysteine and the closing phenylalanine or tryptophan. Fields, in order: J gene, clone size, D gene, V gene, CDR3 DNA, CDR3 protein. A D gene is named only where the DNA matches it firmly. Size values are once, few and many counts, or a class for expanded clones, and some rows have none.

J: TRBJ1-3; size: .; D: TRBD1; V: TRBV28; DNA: TGTGCCAGCAGCGGACAGGACAGCTCTGGAAACACCATATATTTT; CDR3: CASSGQDSSGNTIYF
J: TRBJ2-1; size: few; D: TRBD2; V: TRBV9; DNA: TGTGCCAGCAGCCCTAGGCCGGGAGGGCCCAATAATGAGCAGTTCTTC; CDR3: CASSPRPGGPNNEQFF
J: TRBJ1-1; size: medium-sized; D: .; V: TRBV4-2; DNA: TGTGCCAGCAGCCAAGCCGTGGGGGGTTATACTGAAGCTTTCTTT; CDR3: CASSQAVGGYTEAFF
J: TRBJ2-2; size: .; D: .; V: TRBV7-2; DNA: TGTGCCAGCAGCTTAGCGACAAGGACCGGGGAGCTGTTTTTT; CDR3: CASSLATRTGELFF
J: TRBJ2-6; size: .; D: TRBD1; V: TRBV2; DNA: TGTGCCAGCCTCACCGGGGACAGCCTACCCTCTGGGGCCAACGTCCTGACTTTC; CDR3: CASLTGDSLPSGANVLTF
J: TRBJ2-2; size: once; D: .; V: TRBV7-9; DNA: TGTGCCAGCAGCCCCCCTTACTTCGGGGAGCTGTTTTTT; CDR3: CASSPPYFGELFF
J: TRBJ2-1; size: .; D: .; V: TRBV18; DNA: TGTGCCAGCTCACGCAGGGTCCCCTACAATGAGCAGTTCTTC; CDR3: CASSRRVPYNEQFF
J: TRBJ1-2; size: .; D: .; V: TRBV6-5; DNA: TGTGCCAGCAGTTACTCGACAAGAATTAACTATGGCTACACCTTC; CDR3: CASSYSTRINYGYTF
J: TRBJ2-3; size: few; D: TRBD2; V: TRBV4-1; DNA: TGCGCCAGCAGCCAAACGGGGGGACCTGGGACAGATACGCAGTATTTT; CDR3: CASSQTGGPGTDTQYF
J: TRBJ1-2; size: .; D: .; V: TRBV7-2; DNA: TGTGCCAGCAGCTTAGACTCTCAAATCGTCGGCACCTTC; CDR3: CASSLDSQIVGTF
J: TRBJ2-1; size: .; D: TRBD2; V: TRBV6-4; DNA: TGTGCCAGCAGGTTAGTAGCGGGAGTTTTTGAGCAGTTCTTC; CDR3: CASRLVAGVFEQFF
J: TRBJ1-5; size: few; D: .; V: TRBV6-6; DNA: TGTGCCACCGCGGGGGGGGTCAGGGTGAGCAATCAGCCCCAGCATTTT; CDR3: CATAGGVRVSNQPQHF
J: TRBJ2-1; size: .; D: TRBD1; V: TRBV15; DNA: TGTGCCACCAGCGGGTTACAGGGGGAGTCCCTCTACAATGAGCAGTTCTTC; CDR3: CATSGLQGESLYNEQFF
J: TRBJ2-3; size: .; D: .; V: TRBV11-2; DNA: TGTGCCAGCAGCCTCGTCCGAGATACGCAGTATTTT; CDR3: CASSLVRDTQYF
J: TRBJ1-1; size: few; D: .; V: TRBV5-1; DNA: TGCGCCAGCAGCTTGGGGTTTGTAACTATAAACACTGAAGCTTTCTTT; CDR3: CASSLGFVTINTEAFF
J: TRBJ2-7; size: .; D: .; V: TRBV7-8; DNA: TGTGCCAGCAGCCCCGACAGGTTTTCTGCCTACGAGCAGTACTTC; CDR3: CASSPDRFSAYEQYF
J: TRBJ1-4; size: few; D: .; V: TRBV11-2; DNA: TGTGCCAGCAGCTCGTGGACAGATGCAACTAATGAAAAACTGTTTTTT; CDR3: CASSSWTDATNEKLFF
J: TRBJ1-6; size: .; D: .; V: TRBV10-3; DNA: TGTGCCCTCCGGCCAGGGTTGGATTCACCCCTCCACTTT; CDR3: CALRPGLDSPLHF
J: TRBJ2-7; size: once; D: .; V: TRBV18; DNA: TGTGCCAGCTCACCAAACAGGGCAGGTGGAGCCTACGAGCAGTACTTC; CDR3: CASSPNRAGGAYEQYF
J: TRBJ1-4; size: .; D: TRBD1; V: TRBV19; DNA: TGTGCCAGTAGTGGACAGGGGGTAACCGTCCTTAATGAAAAACTGTTTTTT; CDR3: CASSGQGVTVLNEKLFF
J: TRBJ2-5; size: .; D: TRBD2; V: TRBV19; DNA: TGTGCCAGTAGTTCCCCGGGTAGCGGGAGGAAAGAGACCCAGTACTTC; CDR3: CASSSPGSGRKETQYF
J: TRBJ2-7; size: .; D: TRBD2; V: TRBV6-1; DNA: TGTGCCAGCAGTGAAGGAGGCGGGGGATCCTACGAGCAGTACTTC; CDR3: CASSEGGGGSYEQYF
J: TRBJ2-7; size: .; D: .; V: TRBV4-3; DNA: TGCGCCAGCAGCCCTAATAGCAGGGATCCGACTTACGAGCAGTACTTC; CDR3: CASSPNSRDPTYEQYF
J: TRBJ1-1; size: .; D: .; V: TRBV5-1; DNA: TGTGCCAGCAGCTCCGGGACTCAGAACACTGAAGCTTTCTTT; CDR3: CASSSGTQNTEAFF
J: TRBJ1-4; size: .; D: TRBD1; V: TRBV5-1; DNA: TGCGCCAGCAGCTTGGCCGGGACAGGGATTGGAATTGAAAAACTGTTTTTT; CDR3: CASSLAGTGIGIEKLFF
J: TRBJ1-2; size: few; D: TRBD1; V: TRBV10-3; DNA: TGTGCCATCAGTGAAGCGGAGACAGGGGGTGGCTACACCTTC; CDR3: CAISEAETGGGYTF
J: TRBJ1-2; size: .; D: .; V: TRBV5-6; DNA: TGTGCCAGCAGCTTGGTTACAGGGTCGGATGGCTACACCTTC; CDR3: CASSLVTGSDGYTF
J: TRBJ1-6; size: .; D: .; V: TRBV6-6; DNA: TGTGCCAGCAGTTACGAGGCGCCAGTTAATAATTCACCCCTCCACTTT; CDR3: CASSYEAPVNNSPLHF
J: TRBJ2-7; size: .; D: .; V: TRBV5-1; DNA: TGCGCCAGCAGCCTCGGGACTTACGAGCAGTACTTC; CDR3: CASSLGTYEQYF
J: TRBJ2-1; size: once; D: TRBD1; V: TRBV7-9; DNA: TGTGCCAGCAGCCCACGGGGACAGTACAATGAGCAGTTCTTC; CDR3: CASSPRGQYNEQFF
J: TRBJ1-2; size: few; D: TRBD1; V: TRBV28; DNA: TGTGCCAGCAGCTACCCGGGACAGAACTATGGCTACACCTTC; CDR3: CASSYPGQNYGYTF
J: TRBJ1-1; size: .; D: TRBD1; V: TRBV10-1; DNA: TGCGCCAGCAGTGATCGGGACAGGCCGCTGAACACTGAAGCTTTCTTT; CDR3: CASSDRDRPLNTEAFF
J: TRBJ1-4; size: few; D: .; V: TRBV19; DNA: TGTGCCAGTAGTCCCTCCAGGGTCGTTAATGAAAAACTGTTTTTT; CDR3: CASSPSRVVNEKLFF
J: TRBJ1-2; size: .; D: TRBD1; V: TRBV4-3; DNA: TGCGCCAGCAGCCTCGGACTCCCAGGGGGGACCTCCATCTATGGCTACACCTTC; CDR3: CASSLGLPGGTSIYGYTF
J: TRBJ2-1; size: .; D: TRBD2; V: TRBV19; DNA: TGTGCCAGTAGTAATCGCGAAAAGGGACTAGCGTCAATTGAGCAGTTCTTC; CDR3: CASSNREKGLASIEQFF
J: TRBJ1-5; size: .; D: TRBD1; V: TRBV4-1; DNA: TGCGCCAGCAGCCAAGCGGGACAGGGGTTCGGGCAGCCCCAGCATTTT; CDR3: CASSQAGQGFGQPQHF
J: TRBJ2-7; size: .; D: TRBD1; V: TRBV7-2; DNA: TGTGCCAGCAGCCCGGACAGGGACGAGCAGTACTTC; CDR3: CASSPDRDEQYF
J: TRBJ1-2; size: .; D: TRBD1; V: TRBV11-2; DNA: TGTGCCAGCAGCTTCACGGGACAGGGCGATGGCTACACCTTC; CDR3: CASSFTGQGDGYTF
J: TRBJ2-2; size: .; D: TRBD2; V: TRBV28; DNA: TGTGCCGGCCAATCGGCGGGGGGGACCGGGGAGCTGTTTTTT; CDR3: CAGQSAGGTGELFF
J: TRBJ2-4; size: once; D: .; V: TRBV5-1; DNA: TGCGCCAGCAGCTTGGATGTAGGGGGAGTAGCCAAAAACATTCAGTACTTC; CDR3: CASSLDVGGVAKNIQYF